The 12 T cell receptor beta chains below were found in one sample sequenced in a study of blood T cell repertoires in COVID-19. Some clones are missing from TCRdb's copy, which holds only in-frame ones; the method was immunoSEQ multiplex PCR. Among 270,000 or so clones listed, about nine tenths were seen once. The sequenced sample consisted of peripheral blood. All receptors come from a woman aged 25 to 45 with active or convalescent COVID-19.

V usage is TRBV18 and J usage is TRBJ1-6; TRBD1 is a possible D gene (6 bases). Trimming cost V 1 base and J 8 bases, with 12 bases left between them. The CDR3 has 15 amino acids. Germline-derived CDR1 and CDR2 are KGHSH and LQKENI. CDR3 DNA: TGTGCCAGCTCACCACGAGGGGGGGTGGATTCACCCCTCCACTTT. This translates into CASSPRGGVDSPLHF.

The chain has TRBV3-1 (or the pseudogene TRBV3-2) and TRBJ2-7; D is perhaps TRBD2 (6 bases). The germline gives CDR1 LGHDT, CDR2 YNNKEL (reference sequence). Deletions cut 4 bases from V and 1 base from J, with 8 bases between. CDR3 length equals 13 residues. The CDR3 sequence is CASSRGDSYEQYF. The CDR3, as DNA: TGTGCCAGCAGCCGCGGGGATTCCTACGAGCAGTACTTC.

The gene calls are TRBV3-1 (or the pseudogene TRBV3-2) and TRBJ2-7, with TRBD2 as a possible D gene (7 bases). The germline V and J ends were trimmed by 3 bases and 3 bases, with 12 bases remaining between them. CDR3 length: 14 residues. Germline values: CDR1 LGHDT, CDR2 YNNKEL (reference sequence). CDR3 protein: CASSQGGGRYEQYF. In DNA form, the CDR3 reads TGTGCCAGCAGCCAGGGCGGGGGCCGCTACGAGCAGTACTTC.

This clone was detected only once. The rearrangement links TRBV2 to TRBJ2-5; 10 bases line up with TRBD1. Germline lookup yields CDR1 SNHLY and CDR2 FYNNEI. V lost 6 bases to trimming and J lost 4 bases; unmatched junction nucleotides: 8. This CDR3 is 15 amino acids long. CDR3 amino acids: CASSPRQGARETQYF. CDR3 nucleotide sequence: TGTGCCAGCAGCCCTCGACAGGGGGCTAGAGAGACCCAGTACTTC.

This clone showed up just once. The chain combines TRBV5-1 with TRBJ1-4; 7 nucleotides align to TRBD1. The length of the CDR3 is 15 residues. From germline, CDR1 is SGHRS and CDR2 YFSETQ. The junction had 6 bases not matched to a gene; V was cut back by 3 bases and J by 4 bases. The CDR3: CASSSQGTDNEKLFF. CDR3 nucleotide sequence: TGCGCCAGCAGCTCGCAGGGGACAGATAATGAAAAACTGTTTTTT.

In this sample, this clone turned up a few times. The chain recombines TRBV15 with TRBJ1-5; a possible D gene is TRBD1 (6 bases). In germline, CDR1 is LNHNV, CDR2 YYDKDF (reference sequence). The CDR3 covers 14 residues. V shed 4 bases and J shed 1 base, with 8 bases lying between them. The CDR3 reads CATSKQGSNQPQHF. The CDR3 nucleotides read TGTGCCACCAGCAAGCAGGGGAGCAATCAGCCCCAGCATTTT.

The chain combines TRBV2 with TRBJ1-5; 8 positions match TRBD1. The CDR3 is 15 residues long. The V gene's germline CDR1 is SNHLY and CDR2 FYNNEI. J lost 3 bases, V lost 4 bases, and 5 bases had no gene match. The CDR3 loop reads CASSARGQVNQPQHF. The DNA for the CDR3 is TGTGCCAGCAGTGCCAGGGGGCAGGTCAATCAGCCCCAGCATTTT.

This clone was observed once. J is TRBJ2-1 and V is TRBV6-5; 8 positions match TRBD2. Looked up from germline, CDR1 is MNHEY and CDR2 is SVGAGI. The ends lost 0 bases at V and 8 bases at J; junction bases unmatched: 6. The CDR3 has 15 amino acids. CDR3 loop: CASSYSSLLADEQFF. As DNA, the CDR3 is TGTGCCAGCAGTTACTCGAGCTTACTAGCGGATGAGCAGTTCTTC.

The chain recombines TRBV5-1 with TRBJ1-2; 8 nucleotides match TRBD1. V lost 4 bases to trimming and J lost 8 bases; unmatched junction nucleotides: 13. The CDR3 covers 15 residues. In germline, CDR1 is SGHRS, CDR2 YFSETQ. CDR3 sequence: CASSDPGQDTGGYTF. The DNA of the CDR3 is TGCGCCAGCAGCGATCCGGGACAGGATACGGGGGGCTACACCTTC. Full variable domain (outside the CDR3, taken from reference TRBV5-1 and TRBJ1-2): KAGVTQTPRYLIKTRGQQVTLSCSPISGHRSVSWYQQTPGQGLQFLFEYFSETQRNKGNFPGRFSGRQFSNSRSEMNVSTLELGDSALYLCASSDPGQDTGGYTFGSGTRLTVV.

Only a few counts were recorded for this clone. The V gene is TRBV7-8, the J gene TRBJ2-1; 9 bases are shared with TRBD2. Per the germline V gene, CDR1 is SGHVS and CDR2 is FQNEAQ. V trimming: 8 bases; J trimming: 9 bases; junction bases outside the gene matches: 17. The CDR3 runs to 16 residues. The CDR3 DNA reads as TGTGCCAGCCTTTTTAGGCGGGGGGGATTTGAAAGTGAGCAGTTCTTC. Its translation is CASLFRRGGFESEQFF.

About this clone: This sample includes further DNA sequences coding for the same CDR3. This chain connects TRBV9 to TRBJ1-1; D might be TRBD1 (6 bases). Trimming left V 2 bases short and J 5 bases short, with 13 bases between. The CDR3 is 14 amino acids. Germline V gene sequence: CDR1 SGDLS, CDR2 YYNGEE. Here the CDR3 reads CASSVGGGETEAFF. CDR3 in DNA: TGTGCCAGCAGCGTCGGAGGGGGGGAAACTGAAGCTTTCTTT.

The chain combines TRBV5-6 with TRBJ1-4; D unclear. Per germline, CDR1 SGHDT and CDR2 YYEEEE. The CDR3 contains 14 residues. The V gene lost 1 base and the J gene lost 6 bases, with 10 bases spanning the gap. This chain's CDR3 is CASSLSSWDEKLFF. In DNA, the CDR3 is TGTGCCAGCAGCTTGTCTAGCTGGGATGAAAAACTGTTTTTT. Complete variable domain (other parts from reference TRBV5-6 and TRBJ1-4): DAGVTQSPTHLIKTRGQQVTLRCSPKSGHDTVSWYQQALGQGPQFIFQYYEEEERQRGNFPDRFSGHQFPNYSSELNVNALLLGDSALYLCASSLSSWDEKLFFGSGTQLSVL.